This T cell receptor (beta chain) was recovered during a study of cytomegalovirus exposure and HLA in healthy donors. Study-wide points: It was confirmed in vitro that three of the CMV-associated chains were specific for CMV antigens.

The PCR used 60 Vbeta and 13 Jbeta primers. Assay used: immunoSEQ multiplex PCR; TCRdb lists only in-frame clones, some missing. The sample contains 160,000 or so clones, 70% to 90% of which appear only once. As for this clone: The antigen is unknown.

The V end was cut by 4 bases, the J end by 3 bases, with 4 bases between. Germline assignment: CDR1 MNHNY and CDR2 SVGAGI (reference sequence). CDR3 length: 11 residues. This sequence was found in a woman in her thirties in good health and CMV-seropositive. The chain uses TRBV6-6 and TRBJ2-7; the D is unclear. Material for sequencing was PBMCs. The CDR3 DNA is TGTGCCAGCAGTTCCAACTACGAGCAGTACTTC. As protein: CASSSNYEQYF.